These T cell receptor beta chains were read from a single sample in a study of blood T cells in healthy people across ages. TCRdb independently ran MiXCR on the 5' RACE reads; one entry per CDR3 protein. The data contain over 600,000 distinct CDR3 sequences, around 38% of them seen just once; the ten biggest clones take up around 30%. Sequenced sample: blood. The source is an elderly man in good health. Each CDR3 is given with its conserved first and last residue. D genes are given only for firm matches. Some rows have no size entry. The others give once, few or many, or a class for an expanded clone.

CASSLASVFNEQFF	TGTGCCAGCAGCTTAGCTAGCGTATTCAATGAGCAGTTCTTC	-	TRBV7-2	-	TRBJ2-1
CATLRTDLMNTQYF	TGTGCCACCTTAAGGACTGACCTTATGAATACGCAGTATTTT	-	TRBV6-1	few	TRBJ2-3
CASRTSGTGTQYF	TGTGCCAGTCGGACTAGCGGGACGGGGACCCAGTACTTC	TRBD2	TRBV27	many	TRBJ2-5
CARSQDKHLNTEAFF	TGCGCCCGCAGCCAAGATAAGCACCTGAACACTGAAGCTTTCTTT	-	TRBV4-3	-	TRBJ1-1
CSARIGPDTQYF	TGCAGTGCTAGAATAGGGCCAGATACGCAGTATTTT	-	TRBV20-1	-	TRBJ2-3
CASSLSTRVAGEQFF	TGCGCCAGCAGCCTCTCGACCAGAGTAGCCGGTGAGCAGTTCTTC	-	TRBV5-1	few	TRBJ2-1
CASSVKQGTRGAYF	TGTGCCAGCAGTGTAAAACAGGGAACCCGCGGGGCGTACTTC	-	TRBV6-1	-	TRBJ2-7
CASTAYRVWNTQYF	TGTGCCAGTACTGCGTACAGGGTATGGAATACACAGTATTTT	-	TRBV6-2/TRBV6-3	once	TRBJ2-3
CSARPRLASTDTQYF	TGCAGTGCTAGACCCCGACTAGCGAGCACAGATACGCAGTATTTT	TRBD2	TRBV20-1	-	TRBJ2-3
CASSSRSRGDTQYF	TGTGCCAGCAGCTCCCGGAGTCGGGGGGATACGCAGTATTTT	-	TRBV7-3	-	TRBJ2-3
CASSPVAGGEETQYF	TGTGCCAGCAGCCCCGTAGCGGGGGGGGAGGAGACCCAGTACTTC	TRBD2	TRBV7-2	many	TRBJ2-5
CASRALARETQYF	TGTGCCAGCAGGGCCCTAGCGAGAGAGACCCAGTACTTC	-	TRBV28	-	TRBJ2-5
CASSLARVEQFF	TGTGCCAGCAGCTTAGCAAGGGTTGAGCAGTTCTTC	-	TRBV7-2	many	TRBJ2-1
CASSPYVRGNYGYTF	TGTGCCAGCAGCCCCTACGTCAGGGGGAACTATGGCTACACCTTC	TRBD1	TRBV7-2	few	TRBJ1-2
CASSLTGGLRNTEAFF	TGTGCCAGCAGCCTTACAGGGGGGCTGAGGAACACTGAAGCTTTCTTT	TRBD1	TRBV7-9	-	TRBJ1-1
CASGRRGTYEQYF	TGTGCCAGCGGTCGTAGGGGAACCTACGAGCAGTACTTC	-	TRBV6-2/TRBV6-3	few	TRBJ2-7
CASSSTDWGSGRFPRQETQYF	TGTGCCAGCAGCTCCACCGATTGGGGCAGCGGGAGGTTCCCAAGACAAGAGACCCAGTACTTC	TRBD2	TRBV7-9	many	TRBJ2-5
CASSPGTGITDTQYF	TGCGCCAGCAGCCCCGGGACAGGGATCACAGATACGCAGTATTTT	TRBD1	TRBV5-1	many	TRBJ2-3
CASSARGQADTQYF	TGTGCCAGCAGCGCCCGCGGCCAGGCAGATACGCAGTATTTT	-	TRBV11-2	-	TRBJ2-3
CSSSFFGAGDTQYF	TGCAGCTCCTCCTTTTTTGGAGCCGGAGATACGCAGTATTTT	-	TRBV29-1	few	TRBJ2-3
CASSLSTGPYNEQFF	TGTGCCAGCAGCTTATCGACAGGGCCTTACAATGAGCAGTTCTTC	TRBD1	TRBV7-2	-	TRBJ2-1
CASSRRDRGYEQYF	TGTGCCAGCAGCCGGAGGGACAGGGGGTACGAGCAGTACTTC	TRBD1	TRBV7-2	many	TRBJ2-7
CSARSGASYNEQFF	TGCAGTGCTAGGTCGGGGGCGTCCTACAATGAGCAGTTCTTC	-	TRBV20-1	-	TRBJ2-1
CASSGDTGGSYNEQFF	TGCGCCAGCAGCGGCGACACAGGGGGCTCCTACAATGAGCAGTTCTTC	TRBD1	TRBV5-1	-	TRBJ2-1
CASSKRRGGAGELFF	TGTGCCAGCAGCAAAAGGAGAGGGGGGGCCGGGGAGCTGTTTTTT	-	TRBV21-1	few	TRBJ2-2
CASRSPGQTYEQYF	TGTGCCAGCAGGTCCCCGGGACAAACGTACGAGCAGTACTTC	-	TRBV28	few	TRBJ2-7
CASSPAAGGRGEQYF	TGTGCCAGCTCACCAGCGGCGGGGGGGCGCGGCGAGCAGTACTTC	TRBD2	TRBV18	-	TRBJ2-7
CASSPDTNQPQHF	TGTGCCAGCAGCCCCGACACTAATCAGCCCCAGCATTTT	-	TRBV5-4	few	TRBJ1-5
CATNSGGNQETQYF	TGTGCCACCAATAGCGGGGGAAACCAAGAGACCCAGTACTTC	TRBD2	TRBV15	-	TRBJ2-5
CASSVGAASMDYTF	TGTGCCAGCAGTGTGGGGGCGGCTTCTATGGACTACACCTTC	-	TRBV6-1	-	TRBJ1-2
CASSLRNSPELPQHF	TGTGCCAGCAGTCTCCGGAACAGCCCTGAGTTGCCCCAGCATTTT	-	TRBV6-2/TRBV6-3	once	TRBJ1-5
CASSLAGVANYGYTF	TGCGCCAGCAGCTTGGCAGGGGTAGCTAACTATGGCTACACCTTC	-	TRBV5-1	few	TRBJ1-2
CASSQDILRSGEQYF	TGTGCCAGCAGCCAAGATATCCTCCGATCGGGCGAGCAGTACTTC	-	TRBV3-1	-	TRBJ2-7
CASTGWGGNGYTF	TGTGCCAGCACCGGGTGGGGGGGCAACGGCTACACCTTC	-	TRBV27	few	TRBJ1-2
CATSLSGTIADTQYF	TGTGCCACCAGTCTAAGCGGGACTATCGCAGATACGCAGTATTTT	TRBD2	TRBV24-1	-	TRBJ2-3
CSSRGAGRYGYTF	TGCAGCTCCCGAGGGGCAGGGCGCTATGGCTACACCTTC	-	TRBV29-1	few	TRBJ1-2
CAISESTGTDTQYF	TGTGCCATCAGTGAGTCAACCGGCACAGATACGCAGTATTTT	-	TRBV10-3	few	TRBJ2-3
CASRRTSGKSNEQFF	TGTGCCAGCAGACGGACTAGCGGGAAGTCCAATGAGCAGTTCTTC	TRBD2	TRBV6-5	-	TRBJ2-1
CATSDPGTGNDNYGYTF	TGTGCCACCAGTGACCCAGGGACAGGGAATGATAACTATGGCTACACCTTC	TRBD1	TRBV24-1	-	TRBJ1-2
CASSLLAGGLNTEAFF	TGTGCCAGTAGTTTGCTCGCCGGAGGGTTGAACACTGAAGCTTTCTTT	-	TRBV19	-	TRBJ1-1
CAGSTGGAYNEQFF	TGTGCCGGAAGTACAGGGGGCGCCTACAATGAGCAGTTCTTC	TRBD1	TRBV30	-	TRBJ2-1
CASSLAGSHTEAFF	TGTGCCAGCAGCTTAGCAGGGTCCCACACTGAAGCTTTCTTT	-	TRBV11-3	-	TRBJ1-1
CSVSGVTGELFF	TGCAGCGTCTCTGGGGTCACCGGGGAGCTGTTTTTT	-	TRBV29-1	-	TRBJ2-2
CAILRPFPSYEQYF	TGTGCCATCCTACGTCCTTTCCCTTCCTACGAGCAGTACTTC	-	TRBV10-3	few	TRBJ2-7
CSARAPGQRYGYTF	TGCAGTGCTAGAGCCCCGGGACAGCGCTATGGCTACACCTTC	TRBD1	TRBV20-1	-	TRBJ1-2
CASTDRQGGGYTF	TGTGCCAGCACCGATCGGCAGGGCGGGGGCTACACCTTC	-	TRBV2	few	TRBJ1-2
CSARSFREQPQHF	TGCAGTGCTAGATCGTTCAGGGAACAGCCCCAGCATTTT	-	TRBV20-1	-	TRBJ1-5
CASSLGRVFTGGELFF	TGTGCCAGCAGCTTAGGGAGGGTTTTTACCGGCGGGGAGCTGTTTTTT	-	TRBV11-2	few	TRBJ2-2
CASSEGLAGGGNERFF	TGTGCCAGCAGTGAGGGACTAGCGGGGGGAGGCAATGAGCGGTTCTTC	TRBD2	TRBV6-2/TRBV6-3	-	TRBJ2-1
CASSTYEDGYNEQFF	TGTGCCAGCAGTACCTATGAGGACGGGTACAATGAGCAGTTCTTC	-	TRBV27	-	TRBJ2-1
CATSDSSRVPGELFF	TGTGCCACCAGTGATTCTAGCAGGGTCCCCGGGGAGCTGTTTTTT	-	TRBV24-1	-	TRBJ2-2
CASTRGGTEAFF	TGTGCCAGCACCCGGGGGGGCACTGAAGCTTTCTTT	-	TRBV3-1	-	TRBJ1-1
CASRVEGLSGELFF	TGTGCCAGCAGAGTCGAGGGTCTTAGCGGGGAGCTGTTTTTT	-	TRBV6-2/TRBV6-3	-	TRBJ2-2
CASRRTGQGGYEQYF	TGTGCCAGCAGACGTACGGGACAGGGGGGGTACGAGCAGTACTTC	TRBD1	TRBV12-3/TRBV12-4	many	TRBJ2-7